A selection of T cell receptor beta chains follows, all from one sample in a study of T-cell memory formation after mild COVID-19. Each CDR3 protein is one row after TCRdb ran MiXCR on the 5' RACE reads. The sample carries hundreds of thousands of distinct CDR3 sequences, approximately 15% recorded once. Sequenced material: PBMCs or a T cell subset sorted from them (not recorded which). Receptors originate from a man aged 18 to 30 who had mild COVID-19 (a few samples of this study predate the infection). Cell type and time point are not known. Each CDR3 is given with its conserved first and last residue. The order of the fields is V gene, D gene, J gene, clone size, CDR3 protein, CDR3 DNA. D genes are given only for firm matches. Rows give clone size only sometimes, using once, few, many, or a class for an expanded clone.

TRBV7-3	-	TRBJ2-4	few	CASSLTRFDIQYF	TGTGCCAGCAGCTTAACGAGGTTTGACATTCAGTACTTC
TRBV4-3	-	TRBJ2-5	few	CASSLSGTGQETQYF	TGCGCCAGCAGCCTTTCCGGGACGGGCCAAGAGACCCAGTACTTC
TRBV7-6	TRBD1	TRBJ1-1	few	CASSITGAGGITEAFF	TGTGCCAGCAGCATTACAGGGGCGGGAGGGATAACTGAAGCTTTCTTT
TRBV19	TRBD1	TRBJ2-2	-	CATRGTGAGPRELFF	TGTGCCACCAGAGGGACAGGGGCCGGGCCGAGGGAGCTGTTTTTT
TRBV4-3	TRBD2	TRBJ2-1	many	CASSQELAESYNEQFF	TGCGCCAGCAGCCAAGAACTAGCGGAATCCTACAATGAGCAGTTCTTC
TRBV4-3	TRBD2	TRBJ2-1	-	CASSQRLAGASEQFF	TGCGCCAGCAGCCAGCGACTAGCGGGGGCTTCTGAGCAGTTCTTC
TRBV6-5	-	TRBJ1-4	many	CASSYRFNGFNENLFF	TGTGCCAGCAGTTACCGCTTTAATGGTTTTAATGAAAACCTGTTTTTT
TRBV6-1	TRBD1	TRBJ1-5	-	CASSEHGGQGLQPQHF	TGTGCCAGCAGTGAGCACGGGGGACAGGGGCTTCAGCCCCAGCATTTT
TRBV11-3	-	TRBJ1-1	-	CASSSRTGETEAFF	TGTGCCAGCAGCTCACGGACGGGGGAGACTGAAGCTTTCTTT
TRBV7-9	TRBD1	TRBJ2-3	-	CASRGGADTQYF	TGTGCCTCTCGAGGGGGCGCAGATACGCAGTATTTT
TRBV28	TRBD1	TRBJ2-1	-	CASSLLQGAANEQFF	TGTGCCAGCAGTTTACTCCAGGGGGCAGCGAATGAGCAGTTCTTC
TRBV5-1	TRBD1	TRBJ2-1	-	CASSLGRTGESLGHEQFF	TGCGCCAGCAGCTTGGGGAGGACAGGGGAAAGTTTGGGACATGAGCAGTTCTTC
TRBV4-2	TRBD2	TRBJ2-1	many	CASSQETSGNEQFF	TGTGCCAGCAGCCAGGAGACTAGCGGCAATGAGCAGTTCTTC
TRBV6-6	-	TRBJ2-2	-	CASSYSGQGYGELFF	TGTGCCAGCAGTTACTCGGGTCAGGGGTACGGGGAGCTGTTTTTT
TRBV11-2	-	TRBJ1-1	-	CASSTTENTEAFF	TGTGCCAGCAGCACGACTGAGAACACTGAAGCTTTCTTT
TRBV15	-	TRBJ2-1	many	CATSGTGRQSTPKEQFF	TGTGCCACCAGCGGAACAGGGAGACAATCAACCCCCAAGGAGCAGTTCTTC
TRBV4-3	-	TRBJ1-1	-	CASSQDYFRNVNTEAFF	TGCGCCAGCAGCCAAGATTACTTTAGAAACGTGAACACTGAAGCTTTCTTT
TRBV5-6	-	TRBJ2-3	-	CASTHYAGLRTDTQYF	TGTGCCAGCACCCACTACGCGGGACTCCGCACAGATACGCAGTATTTT
TRBV11-2	TRBD1	TRBJ2-2	-	CASSRPGQGNGELFF	TGTGCCAGCAGTCGACCCGGACAGGGGAACGGGGAGCTGTTTTTT
TRBV24-1	TRBD1	TRBJ2-2	few	CATGGWTDRGNTGELFF	TGTGCCACCGGGGGATGGACCGACAGGGGGAACACCGGGGAGCTGTTTTTT
TRBV10-3	-	TRBJ2-1	few	CAIGSGGNFDEQFF	TGTGCCATAGGGTCCGGGGGAAATTTCGATGAGCAGTTCTTC
TRBV2	TRBD1	TRBJ2-7	few	CASRGLRDSPYEQYF	TGTGCCAGCAGAGGACTCCGGGACAGTCCCTACGAGCAGTACTTC
TRBV10-3	-	TRBJ1-6	-	CAISEPRGPNSPLHF	TGTGCCATCAGTGAACCCAGGGGCCCGAATTCACCCCTCCACTTT
TRBV30	-	TRBJ2-6	few	CAWSGRTEIRANVLTF	TGTGCCTGGAGTGGAAGGACTGAGATTCGGGCCAACGTCCTGACTTTC
TRBV6-6	-	TRBJ2-3	many	CASSYLGRRTDTQYF	TGTGCCAGCAGTTACCTCGGACGCCGCACAGATACGCAGTATTTT
TRBV7-2	TRBD2	TRBJ2-1	few	CASSLARGDEQFF	TGTGCCAGCAGCTTAGCCCGGGGGGATGAGCAGTTCTTC
TRBV4-2	TRBD2	TRBJ2-1	-	CASSQASGGVGRLF	TGTGCCAGCAGCCAAGCTAGCGGGGGGGTTGGACGGCTCTTC
TRBV20-1	TRBD1	TRBJ1-6	-	CSAPPMDRGIWNSPLHF	TGCAGTGCTCCACCTATGGACAGGGGCATCTGGAATTCACCCCTCCACTTT
TRBV5-1	-	TRBJ2-2	-	CASSLGTPQGAWELFF	TGCGCCAGCAGCTTGGGGACTCCACAGGGTGCATGGGAGCTGTTTTTT
TRBV5-1	TRBD1	TRBJ1-2	many	CASSGGTVDGGYTF	TGCGCCAGCAGCGGGGGGACAGTCGACGGCGGCTACACCTTC
TRBV3-1	-	TRBJ1-2	-	CASSQEGEYTF	TGTGCCAGCAGCCAAGAGGGGGAGTACACCTTC
TRBV5-1	TRBD1	TRBJ2-1	many	CASSFLTGDGAEQFF	TGCGCCAGCAGCTTTTTAACAGGGGATGGAGCTGAGCAGTTCTTC
TRBV21-1	-	TRBJ2-2	few	CASSNARSGTGALRDTGELFF	TGTGCCAGCAGCAATGCCCGCTCCGGGACAGGGGCGCTTCGGGACACCGGGGAGCTGTTTTTT
TRBV7-9	-	TRBJ1-2	-	CASSPAYGYTF	TGTGCCAGCAGCCCAGCCTATGGCTACACCTTC
TRBV18	-	TRBJ2-1	-	CASSPVSGSDEQFF	TGTGCCAGCTCACCAGTCTCTGGGTCCGATGAGCAGTTCTTC
TRBV12-3/TRBV12-4	TRBD2	TRBJ2-1	-	CASSWRGAPGNEQFF	TGTGCCAGCAGTTGGCGGGGGGCCCCAGGCAATGAGCAGTTCTTC
TRBV6-4	-	TRBJ2-3	many	CASSDGETGTDTQYF	TGTGCCAGCAGTGACGGCGAGACCGGGACAGATACGCAGTATTTT
TRBV18	TRBD2	TRBJ2-5	-	CASSPLAGIQETQYF	TGTGCCAGCTCACCTTTAGCGGGGATACAAGAGACCCAGTACTTC
TRBV7-8	TRBD2	TRBJ2-3	once	CASSLEGRLAGVPDTQYF	TGTGCCAGCAGCTTAGAGGGGCGACTAGCGGGGGTACCAGATACGCAGTATTTT
TRBV5-1	-	TRBJ2-1	-	CASSSPQENRIEQFF	TGCGCCAGCAGCTCGCCACAGGAGAATCGTATTGAGCAGTTCTTC